The clone carrying this T cell receptor (beta chain) appeared many times. The antigen remains unidentified. This record belongs to a study of early T cells in non-severe SARS-CoV-2 infection. TCRdb reprocessed the 5' RACE reads via MiXCR and lists one record per CDR3 protein. The data contain about 58,000 distinct CDR3 sequences, about 12% of them singletons. Findings and limits, study-wide: Clonotype matching in VDJdb favored anti-spike CD8 responses and did not capture private and CD4 specificities.

The sequence came from an adult who was a healthcare worker with PCR-confirmed SARS-CoV-2 infection or an uninfected control (not recorded which). Sequenced: whole blood.

As DNA, the CDR3 is TGTGCCAGCACTCCCCAGGGGGCTTGGGGCAAAAACATTCAGTACTTC. Its translation: CASTPQGAWGKNIQYF. This chain links TRBV28 with TRBJ2-4; 8 bases map to TRBD1. The length of the CDR3 is 16 residues. The germline gives CDR1 MDHEN, CDR2 SYDVKM. With V trimmed by 7 bases and J by 3 bases, 11 bases remained unmatched.